Presented here are 5 T cell receptor beta chains from one specimen sequenced in a study of T cells in Graves' hyperthyroidism and ophthalmopathy. Amplified TCR beta CDR3 regions derived from RNA transcripts. Initially, a first-round RT-PCR of the TCR CDR3 employed the HTBI primer set. Each CDR3 protein is one row after TCRdb ran MiXCR on the multiplex PCR reads. The repertoire holds fewer than 250,000 distinct CDR3 sequences, with approximately 25% as singletons. The sample was blood. Receptors originate from a woman aged 40 to 55 with Graves' ophthalmopathy.

This clonotype was seen ten or more times. The chain couples TRBV20-1 to TRBJ1-2, with a weak D call TRBD1 (5 bases). The CDR3 is 13 residues long. Germline V gives CDR1 DFQATT, CDR2 SNEGSKA (reference sequence). V was trimmed by 0 bases and J by 5 bases, leaving 10 bases between them. Here the CDR3 reads CSARDLKGYGYTF. CDR3 nucleotide sequence: TGCAGTGCTAGAGATCTAAAGGGGTATGGCTACACCTTC.

This clonotype was counted ten times or more. The chain carries TRBV12-3 or TRBV12-4 and TRBJ1-6; TRBD1 is a possible D gene (6 bases). Trimming stripped 5 bases from V and 7 bases from J, with 6 bases between. The CDR3 sequence is 12 residues long. CDR3 in DNA: TGTGCCAGCAGTGGACAGAATTCACCCCTCCACTTT. Its translation: CASSGQNSPLHF.

The chain has TRBV20-1 and TRBJ1-5; TRBD1 is a possible D gene (6 bases). The CDR3 contains 19 residues. The V end was cut by 0 bases, the J end by 7 bases, with 28 bases between. CDR1 is DFQATT and CDR2 is SNEGSKA in the germline V gene (reference sequence). In DNA form, the CDR3 reads TGCAGTGCTAGAGATCACTCGGACCCAGGGGTTGGGGCAAGGCAGCCCCAGCATTTT. It translates to CSARDHSDPGVGARQPQHF.

V and J are TRBV28 and TRBJ2-7, with D maybe TRBD1 (6 bases). The CDR3 is made up of 14 amino acids. Deletions cut 8 bases from V and 3 bases from J, with 17 bases between. Germline V gene data show CDR1 as MDHEN and CDR2 as SYDVKM. The CDR3 DNA is TGTGCCAGCCGAGGGATGGCAGGGGACTACGAGCAGTACTTC. Protein product: CASRGMAGDYEQYF.

This clonotype appeared many times. The chain recombines TRBV7-8 with TRBJ2-7; the D gene is possibly TRBD1 (5 bases). CDR1 is SGHVS and CDR2 is FQNEAQ in the germline V gene. This CDR3 is 13 amino acids long. V was trimmed by 5 bases and J by 3 bases, leaving 11 bases between them. CDR3 bases: TGTGCCAGCAGCCAACAGGCCCACTACGAGCAGTACTTC. This sequence encodes CASSQQAHYEQYF.